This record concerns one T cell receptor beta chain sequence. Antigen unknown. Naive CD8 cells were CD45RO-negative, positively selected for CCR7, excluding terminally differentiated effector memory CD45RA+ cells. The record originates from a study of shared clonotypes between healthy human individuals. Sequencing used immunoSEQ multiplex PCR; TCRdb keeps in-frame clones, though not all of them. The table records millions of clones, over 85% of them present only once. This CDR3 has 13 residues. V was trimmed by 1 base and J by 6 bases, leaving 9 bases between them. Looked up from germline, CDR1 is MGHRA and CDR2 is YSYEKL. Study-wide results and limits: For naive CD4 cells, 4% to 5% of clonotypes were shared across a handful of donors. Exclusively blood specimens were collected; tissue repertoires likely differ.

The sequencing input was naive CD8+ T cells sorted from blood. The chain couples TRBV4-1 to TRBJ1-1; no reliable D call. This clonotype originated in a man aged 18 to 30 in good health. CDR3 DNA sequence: TGCGCCAGCAGCCAAGTGACCCCCCCTGAAGCTTTCTTT. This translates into CASSQVTPPEAFF.